This T cell receptor (beta chain) was profiled in a study of Ad26.COV2.S vaccination and SARS-CoV-2 variants (TCRdb year 2021). As for the study more broadly: Vaccine-arm donors were drawn from COV1001, a multicentre, randomized, double-blind, placebo-controlled phase I-IIa trial of Ad26.COV2.S in healthy adults. Throughout the experiments and outcome assessment, investigators stayed blinded to trial group allocation. The TCR-sequenced set comprised about 32 samples: roughly 19 Ad26.COV2.S vaccine recipients, 5 placebo recipients and 8 SARS-CoV-2 convalescent individuals. Dosing of Ad26.COV2.S was intramuscular, at either 5x10^10 or 1x10^11 viral particles, delivered as one shot or as two shots spaced 56 days apart. Trial participants were randomized into five groups of five: low-dose or high-dose Ad26.COV2.S given once or twice, or placebo on both occasions. The specificity and breadth of SARS-CoV-2-reactive T cell receptors after Ad26.COV2.S vaccination were assessed by TCRbeta repertoire sequencing.

Reading the label with the study, this specimen's treatment or condition is: some 20 received Ad26.COV2.S at low or high dose, single or two shots; roughly five received placebo; per-sample allocation not given. Repertoires of vaccine and placebo recipients were sequenced from samples taken on day 63 after the first injection. In Cohort 1b, roughly 26 adults aged 18-55 years were enrolled at a single site in Boston, USA, between 29 July and 7 August 2020. Ad26.COV2.S was a replication-incompetent adenovirus type 26 vector expressing a prefusion-stabilized SARS-CoV-2 spike protein from the original Wuhan strain. Including cysteine and phenylalanine, the CDR3 has 14 amino acids. The read is trimmed to its CDR3 DNA, 42 bases read in frame from base 1. V is pared back by 2 bases and J by 3 bases, with 7 bases lying between the germline termini. Via the germline V gene, CDR1 is SGHTA and CDR2 FQGNSA.

For this clone: This receptor's antigen is unknown. Base qualities are missing; no much larger clone stands one base away.

The paper as a whole reports these results and caveats: Higher spike-specific TCR breadth was observed in Ad26.COV2.S recipients than in placebo recipients (P = 0.0014). Substantial breadth of spike-specific CD8+ and CD4+ T cell responses was reported after vaccination. According to the authors, total T cell responses may have been underestimated by the TCR breadth and depth analyses. Comparable non-spike TCR breadth was observed between vaccine and placebo recipients, consistent with only spike being contained in the vaccine. The study lacked the statistical power to compare responses across vaccine doses or regimens.

The immunoSEQ Assay was used to sequence TCRbeta CDR3 regions. After extraction, genomic DNA underwent amplification by bias-controlled multiplex PCR, followed by high-throughput sequencing. Under the source paper's analysis protocol: To quantify the absolute abundance of every unique TCRbeta CDR3 region, sequences were collapsed and filtered. T cell fraction was estimated by normalizing TCRbeta template counts to usable DNA, which was measured by amplifying reference genes present in all nucleated cells. Repertoire TCRs were annotated as SARS-CoV-2-specific when V gene, CDR3 amino acid sequence and J gene were exactly matched to a known reactive TCR set. The reference SARS-CoV-2 TCR set was derived from MIRA and filtered for enrichment in COVID-19-positive ImmuneCODE repertoires, a step that removed public or cross-reactive TCRs. Using the MIRA antigens, annotated TCRs were further analysed by specific ORF or by position within an ORF. Depth was the summed frequency of annotated unique rearrangements, while breadth was defined as annotated unique rearrangements over total unique productive rearrangements. Group comparisons of TCR breadth used two-sided Wilcoxon rank-sum tests. TCRdb provides this immuneACCESS table in a form limited to in-frame rearrangements. Some clones are lacking; in checked studies, under half of them reflect an unresolved V gene, and why the rest are absent is not known. The V and J calls and clone size were taken over from that table, and D and trimming were inferred from the DNA. The sample profile shows almost 400,000 clones; around 89% of them were found once. The ten most abundant clones make up 1.5% to 2% of the sample.

Material: peripheral blood, obtained in a trial of Ad26.COV2.S vaccine versus placebo. The clonotype was recovered from a person between 18 and 60 years old who received the Ad26.COV2.S COVID-19 vaccine or a placebo. The receptor chain draws on TRBV7-2 and TRBJ2-2; confidence is insufficient to name the D gene. The DNA reads TGTGCCAGCAGCTTATTAGAGTACACCGGGGAGCTGTTTTTT. Its coded protein is CASSLLEYTGELFF. With the rest looked up from the reference TRBV7-2 and TRBJ2-2 genes rather than sequenced, the full variable domain is GAGVSQSPSNKVTEKGKDVELRCDPISGHTALYWYRQSLGQGLEFLIYFQGNSAPDKSGLPSDRFSAERTGGSVSTLTIQRTQQEDSAVYLCASSLLEYTGELFFGEGSRLTVL.